The 12 T cell receptor beta chains in this list originate from one sample, sequenced in a study of blood T cell repertoires in COVID-19. Method: immunoSEQ multiplex PCR; TCRdb's copy keeps in-frame clones and lacks some. The sample shows about 62,000 clones, 80% to 90% of them seen only once. Sequencing used peripheral blood. Receptors originate from a woman older than 75 with acute or convalescent COVID-19.

The chain couples TRBV7-2 to TRBJ1-1, with D possibly TRBD1 on 6 matching bases. Between the trimmed V and J ends, which lost 3 bases and 4 bases, there was a span of 12 bases. Germline CDR1 SGHTA, CDR2 FQGNSA. The CDR3 is made up of 14 amino acids. The CDR3 sequence: CASSFPGGATEAFF. The DNA for the CDR3 is TGTGCCAGCAGCTTCCCGGGGGGGGCCACTGAAGCTTTCTTT.

The count of this clone is one. The chain carries TRBV19 and TRBJ2-7; 12 nucleotides line up with TRBD1. Per the germline V gene, CDR1 is LNHDA and CDR2 is SQIVND (reference sequence). V gave up 6 bases and J gave up 7 bases; unmatched junction bases: 13. The CDR3 spans 16 residues. The CDR3 DNA reads TGTGCCAGTAGACCGGTTCCGGGACAGGGGGCTCAAGAGCAGTACTTC. It is translated as CASRPVPGQGAQEQYF.

The chain joins TRBV19 to TRBJ1-1; no clear D gene. Germline V gene sequence: CDR1 LNHDA, CDR2 SQIVND (reference sequence). V lost 3 bases and J 1 base, leaving 9 bases between the germline ends. The CDR3 covers 14 residues. The CDR3 region has the DNA TGTGCCAGTAGTATTGGTCCACAGAACACTGAAGCTTTCTTT. Its translation is CASSIGPQNTEAFF.

Only a few counts were recorded for this clone. The chain is built from TRBV19 and TRBJ1-1; D is undetermined. The germline V gene encodes CDR1 LNHDA and CDR2 SQIVND (reference sequence). V was clipped by 7 bases and J by 0 bases, with 12 bases between them. CDR3 length: 14 amino acids. This CDR3 reads CASKSDEMNTEAFF. The CDR3 DNA reads TGTGCCAGTAAAAGCGACGAGATGAACACTGAAGCTTTCTTT.

The chain carries TRBV7-8 and TRBJ1-5, with TRBD1 matching over 7 bases. The CDR3 is 14 residues long. The germline CDR1 and CDR2 sequences are SGHVS and FQNEAQ. The ends lost 10 bases at V and 8 bases at J; junction bases unmatched: 14. The CDR3 protein is CATVGTAKDKPQHF. Here the CDR3 DNA reads TGTGCCACCGTTGGGACAGCCAAAGATAAGCCCCAGCATTTT.

This chain links TRBV5-4 with TRBJ2-4; a weak D match, TRBD2 (5 bases). CDR1 is SGHNT, CDR2 YYREEE, per germline (reference sequence). CDR3 length equals 14 residues. Trimming pared 2 bases from V and 3 bases from J, leaving 9 bases between. The CDR3 DNA follows: TGTGCCAGCAGCTTAAGCCGGGGCAAAAACATTCAGTACTTC. Translation: CASSLSRGKNIQYF.

This chain connects TRBV5-4 to TRBJ1-2, with D maybe TRBD1 (5 bases). V was pared by 3 bases and J by 7 bases, with 7 bases between. Germline CDR1 SGHNT, CDR2 YYREEE (reference sequence). CDR3 size: 11 residues. DNA of the CDR3: TGTGCCAGCAGCTCTGACAGTGGCTACACCTTC. The encoded protein is CASSSDSGYTF.

Judged by abundance, this clone is medium-sized (0.01 to 0.1%). The rearrangement links TRBV4-1 to TRBJ2-1; 7 nucleotides match TRBD2. Germline V gives CDR1 MGHRA, CDR2 YSYEKL. J gave up 0 bases and V 2 bases, and 4 bases lay outside the gene matches. There are 16 residues in the CDR3. The CDR3 region is CASSQLAESSYNEQFF. The CDR3 region has the DNA TGCGCCAGCAGCCAACTAGCGGAAAGCTCCTACAATGAGCAGTTCTTC.

The V call is TRBV28, the J call TRBJ1-2; D remains unclear. The germline V gene encodes CDR1 MDHEN and CDR2 SYDVKM. V lost 10 bases and J 4 bases, leaving 16 bases between the germline ends. CDR3 length: 13 amino acids. For the CDR3, the DNA is TGTGCCACCGTTGCGGGGAGCGTCTATGGCTACACCTTC. It encodes CATVAGSVYGYTF.

The CDR3 bases are TGTGCCAGCATCGGTTGGGCCGGGGGGGAGACCCAGTACTTC. The encoded protein is CASIGWAGGETQYF. The chain employs TRBV25-1 and TRBJ2-5, with TRBD2 matching over 7 bases. Germline V gene lookup returns CDR1 MGHDK and CDR2 SYGVNS. The CDR3 sequence is 14 residues long. Unmatched junction bases numbered 10, after V lost 7 bases and J lost 5 bases.

The chain combines TRBV28 with TRBJ1-2; 9 bases are a match to TRBD1. Per the germline V gene, CDR1 is MDHEN and CDR2 is SYDVKM. The ends lost 6 bases at V and 2 bases at J; junction bases unmatched: 4. The CDR3 is 14 amino acids. The CDR3 reads CASSLGQGNYGYTF. The CDR3 DNA follows: TGTGCCAGCAGCCTCGGACAGGGGAACTATGGCTACACCTTC.

V and J are TRBV7-3 and TRBJ2-1; the D gene is possibly TRBD2 (6 bases). Germline V gives CDR1 SGHTA, CDR2 FQGTGA. Trimming pared 5 bases from V and 12 bases from J, leaving 17 bases between. This CDR3 comprises 13 residues. CDR3 sequence reads: CASSRTGLTGQFF. The CDR3 region has the DNA TGTGCCAGCAGCAGAACGGGACTCACAGGGCAGTTCTTC.